The clone carrying this T cell receptor (beta chain) has just a few counts. The source of the sample is a study of beta chain features in type 1 diabetes. The study reverse transcribed the entire isolated RNA, so it sequenced expressed TCRB transcripts. This table comes from immunoSEQ multiplex PCR, and its TCRdb copy is limited to in-frame clones, with some not included. The sample lists 250,000 to 350,000 clones, approximately 10% occurring once. The material sequenced was naive CD4+ T cells from blood. The receptor was isolated from a woman aged 25 to 39 in good health.

CDR3 region: CAWSRQDYQPQHF. Written as DNA, the CDR3 is TGTGCCTGGAGCCGACAGGACTATCAGCCCCAGCATTTT. This sequence joins TRBV30 and TRBJ1-5, with a possible D match to TRBD1 (6 bases). The CDR3 covers 13 residues. V was cut by 3 bases and J by 5 bases, with 11 bases left in between. CDR1 and CDR2 (germline): GTSNPN, SVGIG (reference sequence). Supplemented by reference TRBV30 and TRBJ1-5, the full variable domain reads SQTIHQWPATLVQPVGSPLSLECTVEGTSNPNLYWYRQAAGRGLQLLFYSVGIGQISSEVPQNLSASRPQDRQFILSSKKLLLSDSGFYLCAWSRQDYQPQHFGDGTRLSIL.